The source of this T cell receptor beta chain is a study of preoperative IRX-2 immunotherapy in early breast cancer. This CDR3 has 14 residues. The germline CDR1 and CDR2 sequences are LNHDA and SQIVND (reference sequence). Repertoires were generated with immunoSEQ multiplex PCR, while TCRdb's copy carries only in-frame clones and drops some. The data hold about 23,000 clones, with approximately 95% observed a single time. The treatment is: preoperative locoregional IRX-2 cytokine immunotherapy. Samples came from a phase Ib trial of preoperative locoregional IRX-2 cytokine immunotherapy. Sequenced material: tumor tissue, taken after IRX-2 immunotherapy. The V call is TRBV19, the J call TRBJ2-5; D call uncertain. Near its end, the DNA agrees better with TRBJ2-7, so the J call may be wrong. This sequence was found in a human donor with breast cancer. CDR3 nucleotides: TGTGCCAGTAGTATAGCCCTCTACGGGTACGAGCAGTACTTC. It encodes CASSIALYGYEQYF.